What follows are 23 T cell receptor beta chains derived from one specimen sequenced in a study of early T cells in non-severe SARS-CoV-2 infection. TCRdb re-derived calls from the 5' RACE reads in MiXCR, one entry per CDR3 protein. Of around 62,000 distinct CDR3 sequences in the sample, 4.9% are singletons; the top ten hold just under 5%. Sequences were obtained from whole blood. The origin of the receptors is an adult who was a healthcare worker with PCR-confirmed SARS-CoV-2 infection or an uninfected control (not recorded which).

This clonotype occurred many times. This chain connects TRBV28 to TRBJ2-4, with 12 positions matching TRBD2. The CDR3 runs 16 residues. CDR1 and CDR2 from the germline V gene are MDHEN and SYDVKM. V lost 4 bases, J lost 7 bases, and 8 bases stayed unmatched. In nucleotides, the CDR3 is TGTGCCAGCAGTTGGGCTAGCGGGAGGGCCCGGAACATTCAGTACTTC. Protein sequence: CASSWASGRARNIQYF.

This clonotype showed up many times. The chain's CDR3 is CASSPDPRRKHNEQFF. In nucleotides, the CDR3 is TGTGCCAGCAGCCCGGATCCCCGCAGAAAGCACAATGAGCAGTTCTTC. The chain is built from TRBV5-5 and TRBJ2-1; D is unresolved. The CDR3 spans 16 residues. Germline V lookup: CDR1 SGHKS, CDR2 YYEKEE (reference sequence). V lost 4 bases and J lost 5, with 19 bases in between.

This clonotype was picked up a small number of times. V and J are TRBV7-8 and TRBJ2-7, with D possibly matching TRBD1 (6 bases). Trimming pared 0 bases from V and 5 bases from J, leaving 23 bases between. This CDR3 region has 18 residues. Germline assignment: CDR1 SGHVS and CDR2 FQNEAQ. The CDR3 DNA reads as TGTGCCAGCAGCTTAGCGGGTTTTACAGGGACGTCTGCGAACGAGCAGTACTTC. It yields the protein CASSLAGFTGTSANEQYF.

V is TRBV10-3 and J is TRBJ1-4; possible D gene TRBD1, 5 bases. Germline V gene data show CDR1 as ENHRY and CDR2 as SYGVKD. V lost 4 bases and J lost 8, with 20 bases in between. The CDR3 sequence is 16 residues long. The CDR3: CAISGDRNGQREKLFF. Here the CDR3 DNA reads TGTGCCATCAGTGGGGACCGGAATGGGCAACGGGAAAAACTGTTTTTT.

This clonotype was recorded a few times. This chain links TRBV6-1 with TRBJ2-5; 7 bases line up with TRBD2. Germline V gene data show CDR1 as MNHNS and CDR2 as SASEGT. The ends lost 6 bases at V and 5 bases at J; junction bases unmatched: 15. The CDR3 is 16 amino acids. CDR3: CASSLIWEGSFETQYF. The DNA for the CDR3 is TGTGCCAGCAGCTTAATCTGGGAGGGCTCCTTTGAGACCCAGTACTTC.

This clonotype was observed a few times. The genes are TRBV13 and TRBJ1-1; D might be TRBD1 (6 bases). Germline V gives CDR1 PRHDT, CDR2 FYEKMQ (reference sequence). V was cut by 4 bases and J by 2 bases, with 17 bases left in between. This CDR3 has 16 residues. The CDR3 loop reads CASSSQSRGFNTEAFF. The CDR3 DNA reads TGTGCCAGCAGCTCCCAAAGCAGGGGATTTAACACTGAAGCTTTCTTT.

This clonotype was picked up a small number of times. The CDR3 DNA sequence: TGTGCCAGCAGTTTAATGGGAGGCTATGGCTACACCTTC. It encodes CASSLMGGYGYTF. This rearrangement joins TRBV28 to TRBJ1-2; no firm D call. CDR3 length equals 13 residues. Trimming took 2 bases from V and 4 from J, leaving 8 bases between them. The V gene's germline CDR1 is MDHEN and CDR2 SYDVKM.

This clonotype showed up many times. CDR3 nucleotides: TGCAGTGCTAGATCATTGGACAGGGACACTGAAGCTTTCTTT. Translating it yields CSARSLDRDTEAFF. V and J are TRBV20-1 and TRBJ1-1, with 8 bases that match TRBD1. The CDR3 is made up of 14 amino acids. The trim removed 2 bases at V and 3 bases at J, leaving 5 bases unmatched. CDR1 is DFQATT, CDR2 SNEGSKA, per germline (reference sequence).

The DNA of the CDR3 is TGTGCCAGCGCACAGGGGCGAAGGGATCAGCCCCAGCATTTT. Translation: CASAQGRRDQPQHF. This chain links TRBV3-1 with TRBJ1-5, with TRBD1 matching over 7 bases. Unmatched junction bases numbered 9, after V lost 8 bases and J lost 5 bases. Germline-derived CDR1 and CDR2 are LGHDT and YNNKEL (reference sequence). The CDR3 has 14 amino acids. The entire variable domain, with the rest obtained from reference TRBV3-1 and TRBJ1-5, is as follows: DTAVSQTPKYLVTQMGNDKSIKCEQNLGHDTMYWYKQDSKKFLKIMFSYNNKELIINETVPNRFSPKSPDKAHLNLHINSLELGDSAVYFCASAQGRRDQPQHFGDGTRLSIL.

This chain links TRBV7-9 with TRBJ2-7, with D possibly matching TRBD2 (6 bases). Germline CDR1 and CDR2: SEHNR and FQNEAQ (reference sequence). V lost 4 bases, J lost 0 bases, and 13 bases lay in between. The CDR3 extends over 15 amino acids. The CDR3 loop reads CASSSRDLSSYEQYF. For the CDR3, the DNA is TGTGCCAGCAGCTCCCGGGACTTGAGCTCCTACGAGCAGTACTTC.

This clonotype appeared many times. V and J are TRBV7-9 and TRBJ2-7; possibly TRBD1 for D (5 bases). CDR1 and CDR2 (germline): SEHNR, FQNEAQ (reference sequence). The CDR3 is 14 residues long. Trimming took 1 base from V and 1 from J, leaving 8 bases between them. CDR3 coding DNA: TGTGCCAGCAGCTTAGGCGACAGTTCCTACGAGCAGTACTTC. It is translated as CASSLGDSSYEQYF.

This clonotype was seen repeatedly, ten times or more. The rearrangement uses TRBV29-1 and TRBJ1-3; D unclear. CDR3 length: 13 amino acids. CDR1 and CDR2 (germline): SQVTM, ANQGSEA. The ends were cut back, 4 bases at V and 0 bases at J, with 7 bases in the middle. The CDR3 DNA sequence: TGCAGCGTTGTTCGCACCTCTGGAAACACCATATATTTT. This codes for CSVVRTSGNTIYF.

This clonotype was seen many times. This chain links TRBV7-9 with TRBJ2-7; 7 bases align to TRBD1. The trim removed 3 bases at V and 4 bases at J, leaving 9 bases unmatched. The CDR3 spans 15 residues. Germline CDR1 and CDR2: SEHNR and FQNEAQ (reference sequence). The CDR3 loop is CASSFGTANRYEQYF. CDR3 sequence (DNA): TGTGCCAGCAGCTTTGGGACAGCCAACAGGTACGAGCAGTACTTC. The variable domain in full, completed from reference TRBV7-9 and TRBJ2-7, reads DTGVSQNPRHKITKRGQNVTFRCDPISEHNRLYWYRQTLGQGPEFLTYFQNEAQLEKSRLLSDRFSAERPKGSFSTLEIQRTEQGDSAMYLCASSFGTANRYEQYFGPGTRLTVT.

This sequence joins TRBV24-1 and TRBJ1-2; unclear D gene. This CDR3 contains 11 residues. The germline V gene has CDR1 KGHDR and CDR2 SFDVKD. V gave up 10 bases and J gave up 3 bases, with 8 bases separating them. DNA of the CDR3: TGTGCCACAGGCGGTGACTATGGCTACACCTTC. It codes for CATGGDYGYTF.

This clonotype was observed at least ten times. The genes are TRBV5-1 and TRBJ2-3, with D hard to call. The CDR3 is 14 amino acids. V lost 6 bases and J 0 bases, leaving 11 bases between the germline ends. Germline V gives CDR1 SGHRS, CDR2 YFSETQ. CDR3 sequence: CASIPGGSTDTQYF. CDR3 nucleotide sequence: TGCGCCAGCATCCCGGGTGGGAGCACAGATACGCAGTATTTT.

Ten or more counts support this clonotype. The V gene is TRBV10-3, the J gene TRBJ2-7, with D unclear. The CDR3 spans 13 residues. CDR1 is ENHRY and CDR2 is SYGVKD in the germline V gene. The V end was cut by 2 bases, the J end by 2 bases, with 7 bases between. The CDR3 coding sequence is TGTGCCATCAGTGAGGGGAACACCTACGAGCAGTACTTC. This encodes CAISEGNTYEQYF.

About this clonotype: This clone may be a read error of a much larger clone one base away. The chain uses TRBV7-2 and TRBJ1-1, with unresolved D. Per the germline V gene, CDR1 is SGHTA and CDR2 is FQGNSA. This CDR3 is built from 14 residues. V dropped 5 bases and J dropped 0 bases, with 10 bases sitting between them. The CDR3 is CASSTQAMNTEAFF. The CDR3 bases are TGTGCCAGCAGCACCCAAGCCATGAACACTGAAGCTTTCTTT.

The gene calls are TRBV30 and TRBJ1-2; D gene uncertain. CDR3 length: 13 residues. Germline values: CDR1 GTSNPN, CDR2 SVGIG (reference sequence). The V gene lost 0 bases and the J gene lost 4 bases, with 9 bases spanning the gap. The CDR3 region has the DNA TGTGCCTGGAGTGTCCTCGGAAGCTATGGCTACACCTTC. It codes for CAWSVLGSYGYTF.

There are many counts of this clonotype. The chain combines TRBV15 with TRBJ2-1, with TRBD2 matching 8 bases. This CDR3 is 14 amino acids long. J gave up 9 bases and V 4 bases, and 8 bases lay outside the gene matches. The germline CDR1 and CDR2 sequences are LNHNV and YYDKDF (reference sequence). This CDR3 is CATSTAAGGSEQFF. In nucleotides, the CDR3 is TGTGCCACCAGCACAGCGGCGGGGGGCAGTGAGCAGTTCTTC.

This clonotype was picked up a small number of times. CDR3 loop: CASSQDLRSDTQYF. CDR3 DNA: TGTGCCAGCAGCCAAGATCTTAGATCAGATACGCAGTATTTT. The V and J genes are TRBV3-1 and TRBJ2-3, with D unclear. This CDR3 has 14 amino acids. The germline V gene encodes CDR1 LGHDT and CDR2 YNNKEL (reference sequence). Trimming shortened V by 0 bases and J by 4 bases, and 8 bases separated the two germline ends.

This clonotype was seen a handful of times. The J gene is TRBJ2-1, the V gene TRBV24-1; 8 bases are a match to TRBD2. The V and J ends lost 4 bases and 4 bases, in that order; junction bases with no gene match: 8. Germline CDR1 reads KGHDR; CDR2 reads SFDVKD. The length of the CDR3 is 16 residues. CDR3 amino acids: CATSDPVSGVYNEQFF. In DNA form, the CDR3 reads TGTGCCACCAGTGACCCGGTTAGCGGGGTGTACAATGAGCAGTTCTTC.

This clonotype was observed at least ten times. J is TRBJ2-3 and V is TRBV20-1; 9 nucleotides agree with TRBD2. There are 15 residues in the CDR3. Germline V gene sequence: CDR1 DFQATT, CDR2 SNEGSKA (reference sequence). J gave up 4 bases and V 3 bases, and 8 bases lay outside the gene matches. The CDR3 coding sequence is TGCAGTGCTAGCCAATTGCGGGGGGGCGCAGATACGCAGTATTTT. Protein: CSASQLRGGADTQYF.

This clonotype has at least ten counts. The chain combines TRBV11-2 with TRBJ2-3, with 7 nucleotides matching TRBD2. CDR3 size: 16 residues. Germline values: CDR1 SGHAT, CDR2 FQNNGV. V lost 6 bases to trimming and J lost 2 bases; unmatched junction nucleotides: 11. CDR3 DNA: TGTGCCAGCAGTGGGGAGGGAGGAGGGGTCACAGATACGCAGTATTTT. It encodes CASSGEGGGVTDTQYF.